This T cell receptor (beta chain) was captured by sequencing in a study of CD8+CD57+ T cells in acquired aplastic anemia. Regarding the study as a whole: Patients and controls had in common some 30 CD8+ CDR3 sequences.

Points on this clonotype: The antigen remains unidentified. This may stem from a read error, because a much larger clone lies one nucleotide away. As the CDR3 is not closed by the conserved phenylalanine or tryptophan, this likely results from a read error.

The sequenced patients had an expansion of CD8+CD57+ cells seen by flow cytometry. The diagnosis in all patients was severe acquired aplastic anemia. The use of genomic DNA as template underpinned the TCR beta VDJ and CDR3 profiling. MiXCR, applied by TCRdb to the reads, yields one record per CDR3 protein. The sample comprises roughly 190,000 distinct CDR3 sequences, 40% to 50% of which are singletons, and around 9.7% rests with the top ten. Deletions cut 7 bases from V and 2 bases from J, with 14 bases between. The CDR3 totals 14 residues. The germline gives CDR1 WNHNN, CDR2 SYGVQD (reference sequence).

The chain joins TRBV10-1 to TRBJ1-2; perhaps TRBD1 as D (6 bases). Sequenced sample: sorted CD4+, CD8+, or CD8+CD57+ T cells (not recorded which) from PBMCs. This clonotype originated in a human donor with aplastic anemia. Here the CDR3 DNA reads TGCGCCAGCATGGGGGTCGGGACAAACTATGGCTACACCTTA. The encoded protein is CASMGVGTNYGYTL.